The clone carrying this T cell receptor beta chain was seen ten or more times. There were TCR beta CDR3 regions amplified from RNA transcripts. A set of HTBI primers served as the primers for a first-round RT-PCR of the TCR CDR3. TCRdb recomputed calls from the multiplex PCR reads with MiXCR, one row per CDR3 protein. In the table there are about 500,000 distinct CDR3 sequences, more than 15% of which are singletons. The germline V gene has CDR1 SEHNR and CDR2 FQNEAQ (reference sequence). The junction had 13 bases not matched to a gene; V was cut back by 5 bases and J by 5 bases. The CDR3 is 16 amino acids. This entry is derived from a study of T cells in Graves' hyperthyroidism and ophthalmopathy.

Material for sequencing was blood. The chain combines TRBV7-9 with TRBJ2-7; 9 bases line up with TRBD1. The clonotype comes from a woman aged 18-29 years with Graves' ophthalmopathy. The CDR3 protein is CASSTLDPRDRDEQYF. As DNA, the CDR3 is TGTGCCAGCAGCACCTTAGACCCCAGGGACAGGGACGAGCAGTACTTC.